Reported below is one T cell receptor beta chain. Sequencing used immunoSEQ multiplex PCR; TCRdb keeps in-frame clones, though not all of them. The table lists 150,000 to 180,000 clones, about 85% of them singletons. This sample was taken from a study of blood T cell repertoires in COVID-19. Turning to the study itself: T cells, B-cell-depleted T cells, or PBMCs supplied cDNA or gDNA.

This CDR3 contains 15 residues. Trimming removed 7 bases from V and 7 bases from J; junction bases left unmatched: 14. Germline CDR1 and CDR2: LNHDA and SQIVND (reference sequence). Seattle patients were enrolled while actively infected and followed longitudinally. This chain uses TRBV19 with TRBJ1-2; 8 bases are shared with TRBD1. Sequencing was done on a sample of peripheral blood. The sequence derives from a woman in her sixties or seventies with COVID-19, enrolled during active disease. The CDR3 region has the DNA TGTGCCAGTACTTATAGGGGACAGGAGAAGGGTGGCTACACCTTC. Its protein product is CASTYRGQEKGGYTF.